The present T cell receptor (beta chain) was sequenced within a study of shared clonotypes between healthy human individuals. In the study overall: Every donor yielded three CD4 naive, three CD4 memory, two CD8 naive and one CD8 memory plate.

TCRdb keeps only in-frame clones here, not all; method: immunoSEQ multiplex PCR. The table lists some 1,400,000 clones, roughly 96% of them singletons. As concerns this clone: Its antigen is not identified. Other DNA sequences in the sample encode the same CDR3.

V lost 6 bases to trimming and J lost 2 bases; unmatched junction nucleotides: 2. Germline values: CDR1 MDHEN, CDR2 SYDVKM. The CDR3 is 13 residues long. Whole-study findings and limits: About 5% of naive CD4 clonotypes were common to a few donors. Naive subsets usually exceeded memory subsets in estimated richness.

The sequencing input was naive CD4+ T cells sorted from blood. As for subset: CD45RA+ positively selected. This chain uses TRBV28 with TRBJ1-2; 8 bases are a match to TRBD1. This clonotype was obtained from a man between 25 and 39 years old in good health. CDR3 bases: TGTGCCAGCAGCCGGGACAGGAACTATGGCTACACCTTC. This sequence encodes CASSRDRNYGYTF.